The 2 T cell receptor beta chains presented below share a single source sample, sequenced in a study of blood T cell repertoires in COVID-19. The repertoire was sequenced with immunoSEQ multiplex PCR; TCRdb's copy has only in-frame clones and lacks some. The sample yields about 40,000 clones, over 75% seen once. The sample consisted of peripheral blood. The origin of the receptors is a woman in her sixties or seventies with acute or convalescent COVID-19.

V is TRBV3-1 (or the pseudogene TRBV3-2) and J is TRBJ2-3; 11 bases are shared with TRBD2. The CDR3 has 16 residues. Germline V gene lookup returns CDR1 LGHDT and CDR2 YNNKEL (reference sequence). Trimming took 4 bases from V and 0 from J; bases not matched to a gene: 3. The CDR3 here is CASSRGTSGSTDTQYF. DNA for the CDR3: TGTGCCAGCAGCCGGGGGACTAGCGGAAGCACAGATACGCAGTATTTT.

In DNA, the CDR3 is TGTGCCAGCAGCTCTCCGGGACTAGCGTCCCTCAATGAGCAGTTCTTC. As protein: CASSSPGLASLNEQFF. This chain connects TRBV7-8 to TRBJ2-1; 10 nucleotides match TRBD2. This CDR3 is 16 amino acids long. Germline CDR1 and CDR2: SGHVS and FQNEAQ. V dropped 4 bases and J dropped 6; count of bases not matched to a gene: 9.